This TCR beta chain was recorded in a study of blood T cell repertoires in COVID-19. The overall study: COVID-19 samples from acute and convalescent phases originated in the United States, Italy and Spain.

Trimming took 6 bases from V and 8 from J; bases not matched to a gene: 6. Germline V gene lookup returns CDR1 KGHSH and CDR2 LQKENI. The CDR3 length is 15 residues. Sequencing was performed with immunoSEQ multiplex PCR; in TCRdb, only in-frame clones are kept and a portion is missing. In the table there are under 300,000 clones, around 84% of which are singletons. This TCR was sampled from a woman between 18 and 30 years old with acute or convalescent COVID-19. V usage is TRBV18 and J usage is TRBJ1-6; 11 bases match TRBD1. Input material: peripheral blood. The CDR3 region has the DNA TGTGCCAGCTCCGGCGGGGACAGGGGGTATTCACCCCTCCACTTT. The encoded protein is CASSGGDRGYSPLHF.